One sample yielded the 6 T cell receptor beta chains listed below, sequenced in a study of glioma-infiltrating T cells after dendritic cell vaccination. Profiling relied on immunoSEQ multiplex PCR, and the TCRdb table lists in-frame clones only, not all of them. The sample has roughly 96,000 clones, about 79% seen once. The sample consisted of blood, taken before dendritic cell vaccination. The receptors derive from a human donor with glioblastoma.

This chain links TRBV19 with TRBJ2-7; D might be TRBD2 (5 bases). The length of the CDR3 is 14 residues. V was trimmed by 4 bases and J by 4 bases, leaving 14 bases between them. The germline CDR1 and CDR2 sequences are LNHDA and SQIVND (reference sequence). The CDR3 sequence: CASSSGPPPYEQYF. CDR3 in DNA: TGTGCCAGTAGTAGCGGGCCCCCGCCTTACGAGCAGTACTTC. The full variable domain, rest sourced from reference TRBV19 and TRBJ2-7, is DGGITQSPKYLFRKEGQNVTLSCEQNLNHDAMYWYRQDPGQGLRLIYYSQIVNDFQKGDIAEGYSVSREKKESFPLTVTSAQKNPTAFYLCASSSGPPPYEQYFGPGTRLTVT.

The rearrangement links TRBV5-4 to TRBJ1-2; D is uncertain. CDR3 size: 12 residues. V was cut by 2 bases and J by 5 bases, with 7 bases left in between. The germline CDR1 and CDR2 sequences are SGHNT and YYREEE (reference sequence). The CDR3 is CASSFGSYGYTF. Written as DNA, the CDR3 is TGTGCCAGCAGCTTCGGGTCTTATGGCTACACCTTC.

The CDR3: CASSQVGQGRSYEQYF. The CDR3 DNA reads as TGCGCCAGCAGCCAAGTGGGACAGGGACGGTCCTACGAGCAGTACTTC. The chain couples TRBV4-1 to TRBJ2-7; 9 nucleotides agree with TRBD1. CDR1 is MGHRA, CDR2 YSYEKL, per germline. J gave up 1 base and V 1 base, and 5 bases lay outside the gene matches. The CDR3 contains 16 residues.

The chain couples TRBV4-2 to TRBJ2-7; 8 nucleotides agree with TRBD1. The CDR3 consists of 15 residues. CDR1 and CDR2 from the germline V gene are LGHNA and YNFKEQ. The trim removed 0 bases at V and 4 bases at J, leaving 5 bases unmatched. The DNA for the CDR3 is TGTGCCAGCAGCCAAGAAGGACAGGGTTGGTACGAGCAGTACTTC. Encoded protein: CASSQEGQGWYEQYF.

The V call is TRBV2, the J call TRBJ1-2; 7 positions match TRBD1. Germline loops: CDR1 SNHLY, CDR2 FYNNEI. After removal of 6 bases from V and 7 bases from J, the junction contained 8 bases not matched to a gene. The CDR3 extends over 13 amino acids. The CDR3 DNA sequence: TGTGCCAGCAGACAGGGGCCAGGACTTGGCTACACCTTC. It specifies CASRQGPGLGYTF.

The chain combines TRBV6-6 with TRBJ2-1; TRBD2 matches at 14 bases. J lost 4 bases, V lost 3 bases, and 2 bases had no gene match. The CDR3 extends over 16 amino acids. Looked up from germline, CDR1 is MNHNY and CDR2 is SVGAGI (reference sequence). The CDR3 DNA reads TGTGCCAGCAGTTATGGACTAGCGGGAGGTTACAATGAGCAGTTCTTC. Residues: CASSYGLAGGYNEQFF.